These T cell receptor beta chains were read from a single sample in a study of human T cells and chemical hapten exposure. Each CDR3 protein is one row after TCRdb ran MiXCR on the RACE reads. The sample carries some 81,000 distinct CDR3 sequences, roughly 7.6% recorded once. The specimen was whole blood, collected in connection with sensitization to the hapten diphenylcyclopropenone (DPC). The origin of the receptors is a woman aged 25-40 years with alopecia areata. Some clones in this sample may be carry-over from other donors' samples. The CDR3 runs from the conserved cysteine through the conserved F or W. The D gene is left open where the match is weak. Clone size is stated in some rows and not others, as once, few, many or a class when expanded.

J: TRBJ2-1
D: .
size: many
V: TRBV6-5
DNA: TGTGCCAGCAGTTACGATGGGGTTGCCCTAAGCTCCTACAATGAGCAGTTCTTC
CDR3: CASSYDGVALSSYNEQFF

J: TRBJ1-1
D: .
size: many
V: TRBV29-1
DNA: TGCAGCGTCGGGACACACAACACTGAAGCTTTCTTT
CDR3: CSVGTHNTEAFF

J: TRBJ2-1
D: TRBD1
size: .
V: TRBV12-3/TRBV12-4
DNA: TGTTCTGACAGGGCCCTCGGGAATGAGCAGTTCTTC
CDR3: CSDRALGNEQFF

J: TRBJ2-1
D: .
size: few
V: TRBV12-5
DNA: TGTGCTAGTGGTGTTTACGCTGAGCAGTTCTTC
CDR3: CASGVYAEQFF

J: TRBJ1-5
D: .
size: many
V: TRBV20-1
DNA: TGCAGTGCTTCTACCCTACTGGACAGCCAAAGCAATCAGCCCCAGCATTTT
CDR3: CSASTLLDSQSNQPQHF

J: TRBJ2-4
D: .
size: many
V: TRBV5-1
DNA: TGCGCCAGCAGCTTGTATACGGGGGACAAAAACATTCAGTACTTC
CDR3: CASSLYTGDKNIQYF

J: TRBJ1-2
D: .
size: .
V: TRBV14
DNA: TGTGCCAGCAGCCCGCGCCGGACAGCTTATAACTATGGCTACACCTTC
CDR3: CASSPRRTAYNYGYTF

J: TRBJ2-1
D: .
size: few
V: TRBV7-2
DNA: TGTGCCAGCAGCTTAGTTAGGGATGAGCAGTTCTTC
CDR3: CASSLVRDEQFF

J: TRBJ1-1
D: .
size: many
V: TRBV14
DNA: TGTGCCAGCAGCCAAGAAGACCCAAAAGTATGGACTGAAGCTTTCTTT
CDR3: CASSQEDPKVWTEAFF

J: TRBJ1-1
D: TRBD1
size: many
V: TRBV5-1
DNA: TGCGCCAGCAGAACCGGGACAGGGAACACTGAAGCTTTCTTT
CDR3: CASRTGTGNTEAFF

J: TRBJ1-2
D: .
size: few
V: TRBV29-1
DNA: TGCAGCGTTCCCGCAGGGGCGGACGGCTACACCTTC
CDR3: CSVPAGADGYTF

J: TRBJ1-1
D: TRBD1
size: few
V: TRBV29-1
DNA: TGCAGCGTTGGACAGGGCAACACTGAAGCTTTCTTT
CDR3: CSVGQGNTEAFF

J: TRBJ2-7
D: TRBD1
size: .
V: TRBV6-6
DNA: TGTGCCAGTTACCCCGAGACAGGGGGATCCTACGAGCAATACTTC
CDR3: CASYPETGGSYEQYF

J: TRBJ2-7
D: TRBD2
size: few
V: TRBV7-9
DNA: TGTGCCAGCAGCCCGTCGGGGGGTTCCTACGAGCAGTACTTC
CDR3: CASSPSGGSYEQYF

J: TRBJ1-1
D: TRBD1
size: few
V: TRBV10-2
DNA: TGCGCCAGCAGTGAACACAGGGGGCCAGAAGGGACTGAAGCTTTCTTT
CDR3: CASSEHRGPEGTEAFF

J: TRBJ1-1
D: .
size: many
V: TRBV7-2
DNA: TGTGCCAGCAGCCAGGATAGTTACACTGAAGCTTTCTTT
CDR3: CASSQDSYTEAFF

J: TRBJ2-1
D: .
size: many
V: TRBV12-3/TRBV12-4
DNA: TGTGCCAGCAGTTCCGACAGCCTTTACAATGAGCAGTTCTTC
CDR3: CASSSDSLYNEQFF

J: TRBJ2-7
D: .
size: once
V: TRBV6-5
DNA: TGTGCCAGCAGTTACGCCGGCCGCCTGGGCTACGAGCAGTACTTC
CDR3: CASSYAGRLGYEQYF

J: TRBJ2-1
D: .
size: few
V: TRBV12-5
DNA: TGTGCTAGTGGTAACGACAGTCCAATCGTCTCATACAATGAGCAGTTCTTC
CDR3: CASGNDSPIVSYNEQFF

J: TRBJ1-2
D: .
size: few
V: TRBV12-3/TRBV12-4
DNA: TGTGCCAGCAGTTTGGGCAGGGGCTCTTTTAACTATGGCTACACCTTC
CDR3: CASSLGRGSFNYGYTF

J: TRBJ2-3
D: TRBD2
size: .
V: TRBV30
DNA: TGTGCCTGGAGTTCTGGAGCGGGGGGGATGGATACGCAGTATTTT
CDR3: CAWSSGAGGMDTQYF

J: TRBJ2-7
D: .
size: many
V: TRBV7-2
DNA: TGTGCCAGCCATTATGGTAGACAGACCTACGAGCAGTACTTC
CDR3: CASHYGRQTYEQYF

J: TRBJ1-6
D: .
size: many
V: TRBV9
DNA: TGTGCCAGCAGCGTAGATGAGGGTGCGGTGGATTCACCCCTCCACTTT
CDR3: CASSVDEGAVDSPLHF

J: TRBJ1-1
D: .
size: .
V: TRBV29-1
DNA: TGCAGCGTTGGGCATGGGAACACTGAAGCTTTCTTT
CDR3: CSVGHGNTEAFF

J: TRBJ2-7
D: TRBD1
size: many
V: TRBV7-2
DNA: TGTGCCAGCAGCCTGGGGGGACGGGACAGGGGTGTTTTTGGGATCTACGAGCAGTACTTC
CDR3: CASSLGGRDRGVFGIYEQYF

J: TRBJ2-1
D: .
size: .
V: TRBV27
DNA: TGTGCCAGCAGTTCCCCTAGTAGGGTGGTCTACAATGAGCAGTTCTTC
CDR3: CASSSPSRVVYNEQFF

J: TRBJ1-5
D: .
size: .
V: TRBV7-2
DNA: TGTGCCAGCAGCCCCGAGTCCGGTCAGCCCCAGCATTTT
CDR3: CASSPESGQPQHF

J: TRBJ1-5
D: TRBD1
size: .
V: TRBV7-2
DNA: TGTGCCAGCAGCTTCGTGACAGGGGGCCAGCCCCAGCATTTT
CDR3: CASSFVTGGQPQHF

J: TRBJ2-3
D: TRBD2
size: many
V: TRBV2
DNA: TGTGCCAGCAGTATAAGACTAGCGGGGACCACAGATACGCAGTATTTT
CDR3: CASSIRLAGTTDTQYF

J: TRBJ1-1
D: TRBD1
size: .
V: TRBV5-1
DNA: TGCGCCAGCAGCTCTGGGACAGGCGAAAACACTGAAGCTTTCTTT
CDR3: CASSSGTGENTEAFF

J: TRBJ2-6
D: .
size: .
V: TRBV6-5
DNA: TGTGCCAGCAGTTACGAGTCAGGTAGAAACGTCCTGACTTTC
CDR3: CASSYESGRNVLTF

J: TRBJ2-7
D: .
size: many
V: TRBV29-1
DNA: TGCAGCGTTGAAGTCGACCCAGGGGGGACACCCTACGAGCAGTACTTC
CDR3: CSVEVDPGGTPYEQYF

J: TRBJ2-5
D: .
size: many
V: TRBV5-1
DNA: TGCGCCAGCAGCTTCACCGCCACCAAAGAGACCCAGTACTTC
CDR3: CASSFTATKETQYF

J: TRBJ2-3
D: TRBD2
size: many
V: TRBV20-1
DNA: TGCAGTGCTAGGGGTCCGGGGGGGCCAAGGTGGACAGATACGCAGTATTTT
CDR3: CSARGPGGPRWTDTQYF

J: TRBJ1-4
D: .
size: many
V: TRBV6-2/TRBV6-3
DNA: TGTGCCAGCAGTTACTCTCCAGGGACTGAAAAACTGTTTTTT
CDR3: CASSYSPGTEKLFF

J: TRBJ1-1
D: TRBD1
size: .
V: TRBV7-9
DNA: TGTGCCAGCAGCTTAGAGGACAGGGAAGCTTTCTTT
CDR3: CASSLEDREAFF

J: TRBJ1-2
D: .
size: few
V: TRBV21-1
DNA: TGTGCCAGCAGCCCCCGGCCGGGCAGCATCCTCTATGGCTACACCTTC
CDR3: CASSPRPGSILYGYTF

J: TRBJ2-5
D: TRBD2
size: many
V: TRBV7-7
DNA: TGTGCCAGCAGCCCGGGACTAGCGGGGGGCAAAGAGACCCAGTACTTC
CDR3: CASSPGLAGGKETQYF

J: TRBJ1-2
D: .
size: .
V: TRBV29-1
DNA: TGCAGCGTTGCCCGTGGCTATGGCTACACCTTC
CDR3: CSVARGYGYTF

J: TRBJ1-2
D: TRBD1
size: .
V: TRBV11-2
DNA: TGTGCCACCACCCCCCCGTGGGCAGGGGGCTATGGCTACACCTTC
CDR3: CATTPPWAGGYGYTF

J: TRBJ2-1
D: .
size: many
V: TRBV12-3/TRBV12-4
DNA: TGTGCCAGCAGTCCCCTTGGGGGGCGGGGGTACAATGAGCAGTTCTTC
CDR3: CASSPLGGRGYNEQFF

J: TRBJ2-7
D: TRBD1
size: few
V: TRBV9
DNA: TGTGCCAGCAGCGTAGGGGACAGCCCCTACGAGCAGTACTTC
CDR3: CASSVGDSPYEQYF

J: TRBJ2-7
D: .
size: .
V: TRBV27
DNA: TGTGCCAGCAGTTTGGTCGGGACCTCCTACGAGCAGTACTTC
CDR3: CASSLVGTSYEQYF

J: TRBJ1-5
D: TRBD1
size: few
V: TRBV5-1
DNA: TGCGCCAGCAGCTTGGGACCGGGACAGATACGCAATCAGCCCCAGCATTTT
CDR3: CASSLGPGQIRNQPQHF

J: TRBJ2-1
D: TRBD1
size: many
V: TRBV7-3
DNA: TGTGCCAGCAGCTTAACGGGCCTAGGACAGGGTAGCCATGAGCAGTTCTTC
CDR3: CASSLTGLGQGSHEQFF

J: TRBJ2-3
D: .
size: many
V: TRBV6-5
DNA: TGTGCCAGCAGCCCCGGCACGGGTTCAAGTACAGATACGCAGTATTTT
CDR3: CASSPGTGSSTDTQYF

J: TRBJ1-4
D: .
size: many
V: TRBV20-1
DNA: TGCAGTGCTGGACGGTCAACTAATGAAAAACTGTTTTTT
CDR3: CSAGRSTNEKLFF